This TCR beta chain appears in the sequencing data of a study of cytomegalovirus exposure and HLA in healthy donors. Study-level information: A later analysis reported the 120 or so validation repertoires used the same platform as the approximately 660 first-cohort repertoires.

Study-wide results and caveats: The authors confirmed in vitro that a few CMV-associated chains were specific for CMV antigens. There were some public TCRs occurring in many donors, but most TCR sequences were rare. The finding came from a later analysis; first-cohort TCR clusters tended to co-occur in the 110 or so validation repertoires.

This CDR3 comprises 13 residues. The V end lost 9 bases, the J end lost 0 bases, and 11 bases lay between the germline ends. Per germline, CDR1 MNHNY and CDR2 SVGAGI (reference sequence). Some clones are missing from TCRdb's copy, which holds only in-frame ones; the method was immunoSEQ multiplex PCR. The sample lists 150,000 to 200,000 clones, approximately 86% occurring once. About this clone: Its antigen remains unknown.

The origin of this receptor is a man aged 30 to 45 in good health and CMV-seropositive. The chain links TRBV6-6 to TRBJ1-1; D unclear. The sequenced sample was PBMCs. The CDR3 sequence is CASQGTMNTEAFF. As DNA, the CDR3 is TGTGCCAGTCAAGGAACCATGAACACTGAAGCTTTCTTT.